This record concerns one T cell receptor (beta chain) sequence. Antigen specificity is unknown. Germline lookup yields CDR1 LNHDA and CDR2 SQIVND (reference sequence). V lost 3 bases and J lost 6; bases outside the gene matches: 6. The CDR3 spans 14 residues. The time point was: week 11, during vaccination. Every vaccine dose comprised 300 ug of mutant IDH1 20-mer peptide plus topical imiquimod. Clones were read by immunoSEQ multiplex PCR, and TCRdb kept only the in-frame ones, dropping some. The data show about 40,000 clones, over 80% seen once. This sample stems from a study of a mutant IDH1 vaccine in newly diagnosed glioma.

The starting material was PBMCs, obtained from a glioma patient whose treatment included an IDH1 peptide vaccine. The chain couples TRBV19 to TRBJ2-7; TRBD1 agrees at 9 bases. The sequence was collected from a man between 35 and 55 years old with glioma. This CDR3 is CASSIDRGKGEQYF. CDR3 sequence (DNA): TGTGCCAGTAGTATCGACAGGGGGAAAGGCGAGCAGTACTTC.